Each of the 24 T cell receptor beta chains below was sequenced from the same sample in a study of a mutant IDH1 vaccine in newly diagnosed glioma. Time point denoted: baseline, week 1 (first vaccination visit). Treatment noted: pre-vaccination baseline after standard-of-care therapy. The assay was immunoSEQ multiplex PCR, and TCRdb's table has in-frame clones only and misses some. Of 85,000 to 100,000 clones detected, roughly 78% appear once; the ten largest clones hold 7.5%. Sequencing used PBMCs, obtained from a glioma patient treated with radiotherapy, temozolomide or both. All receptors derive from a man aged 35 to 55 with glioma.

The chain is built from TRBV18 and TRBJ2-3, with D unresolved. With 6 bases removed from V and 0 bases from J, the gap between germline ends came to 7 bases. The CDR3 consists of 13 residues. Germline V CDR1 and CDR2: KGHSH, LQKENI. The CDR3 nucleotides read TGTGCCAGCTCCATAACAAGCACAGATACGCAGTATTTT. Translation: CASSITSTDTQYF. The variable domain in full, completed from reference TRBV18 and TRBJ2-3, reads NAGVMQNPRHLVRRRGQEARLRCSPMKGHSHVYWYRQLPEEGLKFMVYLQKENIIDESGMPKERFSAEFPKEGPSILRIQQVVRGDSAAYFCASSITSTDTQYFGPGTRLTVL.

V and J are TRBV5-6 and TRBJ2-5; 7 bases align to TRBD2. The ends lost 1 base at V and 0 bases at J; junction bases unmatched: 3. Germline-derived CDR1 and CDR2 are SGHDT and YYEEEE. The CDR3 runs to 15 residues. CDR3 DNA sequence: TGTGCCAGCAGCTTGTGGCGGGAGTACCAAGAGACCCAGTACTTC. This encodes CASSLWREYQETQYF.

The CDR3: CASTHRGRSSYEQYF. The CDR3 DNA reads TGTGCCAGCACCCATCGAGGTCGGAGCTCCTACGAGCAGTACTTC. The chain employs TRBV9 and TRBJ2-7; D is uncertain. This CDR3 spans 15 amino acids. V was cut by 6 bases and J by 0 bases, with 16 bases left in between. Per germline, CDR1 SGDLS and CDR2 YYNGEE.

The chain links TRBV2 to TRBJ1-6; D not certain. Trimming cost V 6 bases and J 9 bases, with 12 bases left between them. The CDR3 is 13 amino acids. Looked up from germline, CDR1 is SNHLY and CDR2 is FYNNEI. The CDR3 protein is CASSPARVSPLHF. DNA for the CDR3: TGTGCCAGCAGCCCCGCTCGGGTTTCACCCCTCCACTTT.

This sequence joins TRBV5-6 and TRBJ1-5, with D perhaps TRBD1 (6 bases). The V end lost 3 bases, the J end lost 2 bases, and 18 bases lay between the germline ends. This CDR3 is built from 17 residues. The germline gives CDR1 SGHDT, CDR2 YYEEEE. The CDR3 DNA sequence: TGTGCCAGCAGCTGGAGGGCAGGGGTAGTTGGCAATCAGCCCCAGCATTTT. Translating it yields CASSWRAGVVGNQPQHF.

This clone was observed a handful of times. The sample carries other DNA sequences with the same CDR3. The chain couples TRBV7-2 to TRBJ1-5, with TRBD1 as a possible D gene (6 bases). Germline CDR1 and CDR2: SGHTA and FQGNSA. The CDR3 covers 13 residues. V dropped 4 bases and J dropped 7 bases, with 11 bases sitting between them. This CDR3 reads CASSSQGGQPQHF. The CDR3 nucleotides read TGTGCCAGCAGCTCACAGGGAGGCCAGCCCCAGCATTTT.

The rearrangement uses TRBV7-9 and TRBJ1-1; tentatively, D is TRBD1 (5 bases). CDR3 length equals 15 residues. Trimming removed 3 bases at V and 1 base at J, with 12 bases between. Germline CDR1 and CDR2: SEHNR and FQNEAQ (reference sequence). CDR3 nucleotide sequence: TGTGCCAGCAGCTTCCCGGGACTGTCGAACACTGAAGCTTTCTTT. This translates into CASSFPGLSNTEAFF.

This chain links TRBV2 with TRBJ1-2; perhaps TRBD1 as D (6 bases). Trimming shortened V by 4 bases and J by 2 bases, and 14 bases separated the two germline ends. This CDR3 comprises 15 residues. Germline CDR1 SNHLY, CDR2 FYNNEI. CDR3 nucleotides: TGTGCCAGCAGTGCCTGGGGGCAGTGGAACTATGGCTACACCTTC. It yields the protein CASSAWGQWNYGYTF.

The chain joins TRBV4-1 to TRBJ2-2, with no clear D. The V end was cut by 1 base, the J end by 5 bases, with 14 bases between. CDR1 is MGHRA and CDR2 is YSYEKL in the germline V gene. The CDR3 is 16 amino acids. For the CDR3, the DNA is TGCGCCAGCAGCCAAGGAACACGGAAGGATACCGGGGAGCTGTTTTTT. Translated: CASSQGTRKDTGELFF.

V gene TRBV4-3 combines with J gene TRBJ2-4, with D possibly TRBD2 on 6 matching bases. The CDR3 spans 14 residues. Between the trimmed V and J ends, which lost 0 bases and 8 bases, there was a span of 11 bases. From germline, CDR1 is LGHNA and CDR2 YSLEER. The CDR3 region has the DNA TGCGCCAGCAGCCAAGAGACAACGGGGGACATTCAGTACTTC. This gives the protein CASSQETTGDIQYF.

V is TRBV19 and J is TRBJ1-4, with D perhaps matching TRBD1 (5 bases). V dropped 3 bases and J dropped 1 base, with 9 bases sitting between them. The CDR3 is 15 residues long. Germline CDR1 and CDR2: LNHDA and SQIVND (reference sequence). CDR3 sequence reads: CASSMGRITNEKLFF. CDR3 nucleotide sequence: TGTGCCAGTAGTATGGGACGGATAACTAATGAAAAACTGTTTTTT.

The chain has TRBV7-9 and TRBJ2-1, with D maybe TRBD2 (7 bases). The germline V and J ends were trimmed by 0 bases and 8 bases, with 14 bases remaining between them. Germline V CDR1 and CDR2: SEHNR, FQNEAQ (reference sequence). The CDR3 extends over 15 amino acids. The CDR3 here is CASSLASGTIHEQFF. CDR3 nucleotides: TGTGCCAGCAGCTTAGCGAGCGGGACAATCCATGAGCAGTTCTTC.

This rearrangement joins TRBV10-2 to TRBJ1-2; 7 nucleotides match TRBD1. CDR3 length: 13 amino acids. CDR1 is WSHSY and CDR2 is SAAADI in the germline V gene. V shed 10 bases and J 7 bases; nucleotides not matched to a gene: 12. This chain's CDR3 is CATLRTGERGYTF. CDR3 DNA sequence: TGCGCCACTCTGCGTACAGGGGAACGTGGCTACACCTTC.

This clone was counted a single time. The gene calls are TRBV5-1 and TRBJ2-7, with 8 bases identical to TRBD2. CDR3 size: 15 residues. Germline-derived CDR1 and CDR2 are SGHRS and YFSETQ. Germline trimming cut 0 bases from V and 9 bases from J; bases unmatched to any gene: 11. Here the CDR3 reads CASSLEASGLTRQYF. DNA of the CDR3: TGCGCCAGCAGCTTGGAGGCTAGCGGGCTCACGCGGCAGTACTTC.

The genes are TRBV28 and TRBJ2-5, with 7 nucleotides matching TRBD2. The length of the CDR3 is 11 residues. Germline V CDR1 and CDR2: MDHEN, SYDVKM. Trimming cost V 8 bases and J 5 bases; bases outside gene matches: 2. The CDR3 sequence: CASGRGETQYF. Written as DNA, the CDR3 is TGTGCCAGCGGGAGGGGTGAGACCCAGTACTTC.

The chain carries TRBV5-1 and TRBJ2-1, with 9 bases fitting TRBD2. J was trimmed by 7 bases and V by 4 bases; bases with no gene match: 6. Germline assignment: CDR1 SGHRS and CDR2 YFSETQ. The CDR3 sequence is 14 residues long. CDR3: CASSGLSGGNEQFF. In DNA, the CDR3 is TGCGCCAGCAGCGGGCTGAGCGGGGGGAATGAGCAGTTCTTC.

This chain connects TRBV28 to TRBJ1-4; D is unclear. Germline V lookup: CDR1 MDHEN, CDR2 SYDVKM. The CDR3 length is 15 residues. With 2 bases removed from V and 5 bases from J, the gap between germline ends came to 12 bases. Here the CDR3 reads CASSLVAAENEKLFF. CDR3 bases: TGTGCCAGCAGTTTAGTGGCAGCCGAGAATGAAAAACTGTTTTTT.

The J gene is TRBJ2-2, the V gene TRBV5-4; D is unresolved. Germline-derived CDR1 and CDR2 are SGHNT and YYREEE (reference sequence). The V end was cut by 2 bases, the J end by 5 bases, with 13 bases between. There are 15 residues in the CDR3. CDR3 region: CASSLAHTATGELFF. CDR3 coding DNA: TGTGCCAGCAGCTTAGCACATACCGCGACCGGGGAGCTGTTTTTT.

The V and J genes are TRBV18 and TRBJ2-3, with unresolved D. Trimming cost V 4 bases and J 9 bases, with 8 bases left between them. Germline V gene data show CDR1 as KGHSH and CDR2 as LQKENI. The length of the CDR3 is 11 residues. The CDR3 is CASSLDDTQYF. CDR3 coding DNA: TGTGCCAGCTCACTGGACGACACGCAGTATTTT.

The rearrangement links TRBV19 to TRBJ2-1, with TRBD2 as a possible D gene (5 bases). CDR3 length equals 15 residues. Germline values: CDR1 LNHDA, CDR2 SQIVND (reference sequence). Trimming removed 2 bases from V and 9 bases from J, with 17 bases in between. CDR3 DNA sequence: TGTGCCAGTAGTATAAACCCGCACAGCGGCGGTGAGCAGTTCTTC. As protein: CASSINPHSGGEQFF. The full variable domain, rest sourced from reference TRBV19 and TRBJ2-1, is DGGITQSPKYLFRKEGQNVTLSCEQNLNHDAMYWYRQDPGQGLRLIYYSQIVNDFQKGDIAEGYSVSREKKESFPLTVTSAQKNPTAFYLCASSINPHSGGEQFFGPGTRLTVL.

This sequence joins TRBV19 and TRBJ1-1; 10 bases fit TRBD1. CDR1 is LNHDA, CDR2 SQIVND, per germline (reference sequence). The CDR3 sequence is 16 residues long. J lost 0 bases, V lost 4 bases, and 5 bases had no gene match. The CDR3 loop is CASSTGTGVMNTEAFF. The CDR3 DNA reads TGTGCCAGTAGTACCGGGACAGGGGTCATGAACACTGAAGCTTTCTTT.

This chain connects TRBV7-9 to TRBJ2-6; a weak D match, TRBD2 (6 bases). V gave up 6 bases and J gave up 9 bases, with 12 bases separating them. The CDR3 length is 13 residues. Germline CDR1 SEHNR, CDR2 FQNEAQ (reference sequence). The CDR3 nucleotides read TGTGCCAGCAGAGGGACTTCGGTCAACGTCCTGACTTTC. Translation gives CASRGTSVNVLTF.

This clone was detected only a few times. The CDR3 here is CASSLGTGNTGELFF. The CDR3 region has the DNA TGTGCCAGCAGCTTAGGGACAGGCAACACCGGGGAGCTGTTTTTT. J is TRBJ2-2 and V is TRBV7-3; 8 nucleotides agree with TRBD1. Germline V gene data show CDR1 as SGHTA and CDR2 as FQGTGA. J was trimmed by 2 bases and V by 2 bases; bases with no gene match: 1. This CDR3 comprises 15 residues.

The chain carries TRBV6-4 and TRBJ2-2, with 8 bases matching TRBD2. The germline V gene encodes CDR1 MRHNA and CDR2 SNTAGT. Trimming took 5 bases from V and 5 from J; bases not matched to a gene: 10. The CDR3 contains 16 residues. Here the CDR3 DNA reads TGTGCCAGCAGTTCTTCCGGGACTAGTGAAACCGGGGAGCTGTTTTTT. This sequence encodes CASSSSGTSETGELFF.